The entry below describes one TCR beta chain. Its antigen is currently unknown. The sample comes from a study of T cells in tumors after PD-1 blockade. Across the study: Patients had no prior checkpoint blockade, systemic immunosuppressants, or anti-cancer therapy within 4 weeks.

Sequencing used immunoSEQ multiplex PCR; TCRdb keeps in-frame clones, though not all of them. The data hold 13,000 to 15,000 clones, with about 67% observed a single time. Deletions cut 4 bases from V and 4 bases from J, with 11 bases between. CDR1 is LGHDT, CDR2 YNNKEL, per germline (reference sequence). The CDR3 is 15 residues long. Regarding the study as a whole: Roughly 42% of tumor TCR clonotypes were also found in blood.

The source was tumor tissue, collected after anti-PD-1 treatment. This sequence joins TRBV3-1 (or the pseudogene TRBV3-2) and TRBJ2-6, with D possibly matching TRBD1 (6 bases). The sequence derives from a human donor with cutaneous squamous cell carcinoma. The DNA of the CDR3 is TGTGCCAGCAGCCCACAGGGAATCGGGGCCAACGTCCTGACTTTC. Residues: CASSPQGIGANVLTF.